Below are 7 T cell receptor beta chains sequenced from a single sample in a study of cytomegalovirus exposure and HLA in healthy donors (dated by TCRdb to about 2017). The protocol used for the library was the immunoSEQ multiplex PCR assay. The multiplex PCR relied on a mix of 60 forward primers for TCR Vbeta segments and 13 reverse primers for TCR Jbeta segments. This immuneACCESS table, as held by TCRdb, lists in-frame sequences with V and J called but not all clones. Of the missing ones, under half trace to an unresolved V gene in checked studies; the others have no known cause. The sample table includes more than 95,000 clones. The top ten constitute more than 0.9% of the sample. Sequencing was performed on PBMCs. The source of these receptors is a man aged 18 to 29 in good health and CMV-seronegative.

The chain couples TRBV5-1 to TRBJ2-3; TRBD1 aligns across 8 bases. The CDR3 runs to 15 residues. Germline-derived CDR1 and CDR2 are SGHRS and YFSETQ. The trim removed 8 bases at V and 8 bases at J, leaving 16 bases unmatched. This chain's CDR3 is CASSTRGREQGTQYF. Here the CDR3 DNA reads TGCGCCAGTTCGACCAGGGGGCGCGAACAGGGTACGCAGTATTTT.

The J gene is TRBJ2-1, the V gene TRBV5-1, with D perhaps matching TRBD2 (5 bases). V was shortened by 0 bases and J by 4 bases, with 11 bases between the two germline ends. The CDR3 contains 15 residues. CDR1 and CDR2 from the germline V gene are SGHRS and YFSETQ. The CDR3 protein is CASSLEVGEYNEQFF. DNA of the CDR3: TGCGCCAGCAGCTTGGAGGTGGGAGAGTACAATGAGCAGTTCTTC.

J is TRBJ2-7 and V is TRBV7-9; 7 bases agree with TRBD2. This CDR3 is 15 amino acids long. After removal of 1 base from V and 2 bases from J, the junction contained 5 bases not matched to a gene. Germline V gene data show CDR1 as SEHNR and CDR2 as FQNEAQ (reference sequence). CDR3 residues: CASSLVAGVPYEQYF. The CDR3 bases are TGTGCCAGCAGCTTAGTCGCGGGAGTGCCCTACGAGCAGTACTTC.

This chain connects TRBV13 to TRBJ1-2, with D perhaps TRBD1 (6 bases). The CDR3 has 14 amino acids. Germline values: CDR1 PRHDT, CDR2 FYEKMQ (reference sequence). V was pared by 5 bases and J by 8 bases, with 18 bases between. Here the CDR3 DNA reads TGTGCCAGCAGCCCTGTACAGGGTTTGGGAGGCTACACCTTC. Residues: CASSPVQGLGGYTF.

The gene calls are TRBV27 and TRBJ2-7; 9 positions match TRBD1. V shed 4 bases, J shed 1 base, and the junction held 5 bases outside the gene matches. The CDR3 runs 15 residues. CDR1 and CDR2 from the germline V gene are MNHEY and SMNVEV (reference sequence). The CDR3 loop reads CASSSGTGKSYEQYF. In DNA, the CDR3 is TGTGCCAGCAGTTCGGGGACAGGGAAGTCCTACGAGCAGTACTTC.

V usage is TRBV7-9 and J usage is TRBJ2-3; 8 positions match TRBD1. Germline CDR1 and CDR2: SEHNR and FQNEAQ (reference sequence). V lost 4 bases to trimming and J lost 5 bases; unmatched junction nucleotides: 14. The CDR3 is 17 residues long. CDR3 DNA: TGTGCCAGCAGCTCGCTCAGGGGGCTCCCCGAGCAAGATACGCAGTATTTT. This translates into CASSSLRGLPEQDTQYF.

According to its frequency, this clone is medium-sized (0.01 to 0.1%). The sample contains more than one DNA sequence encoding this CDR3. The rearrangement joins TRBV6-1 to TRBJ2-3; 11 nucleotides agree with TRBD2. Looked up from germline, CDR1 is MNHNS and CDR2 is SASEGT. Trimming removed 2 bases from V and 4 bases from J; junction bases left unmatched: 2. This CDR3 region has 15 residues. CDR3 amino acids: CASSELAGGPDTQYF. The CDR3 nucleotides read TGTGCCAGCAGTGAACTAGCGGGGGGCCCAGATACGCAGTATTTT.